The 13 T cell receptor beta chains in this list originate from one sample, sequenced in a study of control samples from healthy donors and cancer patients. The assay was immunoSEQ multiplex PCR, and TCRdb's table has in-frame clones only and misses some. This repertoire shows about 150,000 clones, approximately 94% found once; its top ten account for more than 1.1%. Sequences were obtained from blood. The source is a young woman in good health.

This chain links TRBV6-6 with TRBJ2-2; D gene unclear. Trimming removed 1 base at V and 3 bases at J, with 3 bases between. CDR1 is MNHNY and CDR2 is SVGAGI in the germline V gene (reference sequence). CDR3 size: 13 residues. CDR3 coding DNA: TGTGCCAGCAGTTACTTAGACACCGGGGAGCTGTTTTTT. Translated, it gives CASSYLDTGELFF.

This chain uses TRBV11-3 with TRBJ1-1, with D possibly matching TRBD1 (5 bases). The germline V and J ends were trimmed by 7 bases and 5 bases, with 14 bases remaining between them. The CDR3 sequence is 13 residues long. Germline values: CDR1 SGHNT, CDR2 YENEEA. The CDR3 DNA is TGTGCCAGCACCTCCTGGGGGTGGACTGAAGCTTTCTTT. It is translated as CASTSWGWTEAFF.

This clone was detected only once. The chain combines TRBV5-1 with TRBJ2-1; 8 nucleotides agree with TRBD2. The V and J ends lost 2 bases and 9 bases, in that order; junction bases with no gene match: 13. Germline CDR1 SGHRS, CDR2 YFSETQ. There are 16 residues in the CDR3. CDR3 sequence: CASSFLGGLVFGEQFF. The CDR3 bases are TGCGCCAGCAGCTTCCTTGGGGGACTAGTATTCGGTGAGCAGTTCTTC.

The rearrangement links TRBV6-6 to TRBJ2-1; D not resolved. Germline assignment: CDR1 MNHNY and CDR2 SVGAGI (reference sequence). V was cut by 8 bases and J by 5 bases, with 7 bases left in between. This CDR3 has 11 residues. CDR3 coding DNA: TGTGCCAGCCAAGCCAACAATGAGCAGTTCTTC. Protein: CASQANNEQFF.

The chain couples TRBV5-4 to TRBJ2-1; 13 nucleotides match TRBD2. Germline V gene sequence: CDR1 SGHNT, CDR2 YYREEE (reference sequence). CDR3 length equals 17 residues. J lost 6 bases, V lost 2 bases, and 8 bases had no gene match. The CDR3 DNA reads as TGTGCCAGCAGCTTCAGCCGGACTAGCGGGGGTCCCAATGAGCAGTTCTTC. Its protein product is CASSFSRTSGGPNEQFF.

This chain connects TRBV7-2 to TRBJ2-5, with 9 bases lining up with TRBD2. CDR3 length equals 16 residues. V dropped 4 bases and J dropped 5; count of bases not matched to a gene: 11. CDR1 is SGHTA, CDR2 FQGNSA, per germline. This chain's CDR3 is CASSSLAGIPGETQYF. For the CDR3, the DNA is TGTGCCAGCAGCTCTCTAGCGGGAATCCCAGGGGAGACCCAGTACTTC.

The V call is TRBV27, the J call TRBJ2-7, with a possible D match to TRBD2 (5 bases). Germline-derived CDR1 and CDR2 are MNHEY and SMNVEV (reference sequence). The V gene lost 6 bases and the J gene lost 2 bases, with 17 bases spanning the gap. The CDR3 runs to 15 residues. The CDR3 bases are TGTGCCAGCAGCCGTCTCCGGGAACAGCCCTACGAGCAGTACTTC. This gives the protein CASSRLREQPYEQYF.

V gene TRBV24-1 combines with J gene TRBJ2-2; D is undetermined. V lost 3 bases and J 4 bases, leaving 11 bases between the germline ends. The CDR3 runs to 15 residues. CDR1 is KGHDR, CDR2 SFDVKD, per germline. CDR3 protein: CATSDPMVPTGELFF. DNA for the CDR3: TGTGCCACCAGTGATCCCATGGTCCCCACCGGGGAGCTGTTTTTT.

The gene calls are TRBV18 and TRBJ1-4; perhaps TRBD1 as D (6 bases). Germline CDR1 is KGHSH and CDR2 is LQKENI. The CDR3 is made up of 15 amino acids. V shed 3 bases and J shed 2 bases, with 10 bases lying between them. CDR3 in amino acids: CASSPQGSTNEKLFF. Written as DNA, the CDR3 is TGTGCCAGCTCACCGCAGGGGTCGACTAATGAAAAACTGTTTTTT.

The V and J genes are TRBV19 and TRBJ1-6; a possible D gene is TRBD1 (5 bases). Germline values: CDR1 LNHDA, CDR2 SQIVND (reference sequence). The ends were cut back, 1 base at V and 8 bases at J, with 12 bases in the middle. CDR3 size: 15 residues. CDR3 loop: CASSIGDATDSPLHF. CDR3 in DNA: TGTGCCAGTAGTATAGGGGACGCCACCGATTCACCCCTCCACTTT.

The V and J genes are TRBV18 and TRBJ1-1; D gene ambiguous. CDR1 and CDR2 from the germline V gene are KGHSH and LQKENI. The CDR3 loop spans 14 amino acids. The germline V and J ends were trimmed by 6 bases and 4 bases, with 15 bases remaining between them. DNA of the CDR3: TGTGCCAGCTCGCCCTCTGAGACGGCCACTGAAGCTTTCTTT. Protein sequence: CASSPSETATEAFF.

The V call is TRBV14, the J call TRBJ1-2, with a possible D match to TRBD1 (5 bases). V was cut by 3 bases and J by 5 bases, with 16 bases left in between. Germline V gives CDR1 SGHDN, CDR2 FVKESK. The CDR3 contains 15 residues. CDR3 DNA: TGTGCCAGCAGCCACGGCGGGGGAGTAGGATATGGCTACACCTTC. As protein: CASSHGGGVGYGYTF.

The chain couples TRBV7-9 to TRBJ1-1; no reliable D call. The germline V and J ends were trimmed by 0 bases and 5 bases, with 10 bases remaining between them. Germline CDR1 reads SEHNR; CDR2 reads FQNEAQ (reference sequence). The CDR3 length is 14 residues. Here the CDR3 reads CASSLALVWTEAFF. As DNA, the CDR3 is TGTGCCAGCAGCTTAGCTCTGGTATGGACTGAAGCTTTCTTT.